This TCR beta chain originates from a study of cytomegalovirus exposure and HLA in healthy donors. About the study: Counted in an early data release were about 85 million unique TCRs from HLA-typed donors.

The PCR was carried out with 60 Vbeta primers and 13 Jbeta primers. Sequenced by immunoSEQ multiplex PCR; TCRdb stores in-frame clones only, minus some. The data contain about 140,000 clones, about 79% of them seen just once; the ten biggest clones take up 2.5% to 3.5%. Germline lookup yields CDR1 SNHLY and CDR2 FYNNEI. The CDR3 has 11 amino acids. The V call is TRBV2, the J call TRBJ2-5, with D uncertain. The J call may be mistaken, given a closer DNA end match to TRBJ2-7. The specimen was PBMCs. This TCR derives from a male donor in good health and CMV-seronegative. CDR3 sequence reads: CASRELYEQYF. For the CDR3, the DNA is TGTGCCAGCAGGGAACTCTACGAGCAGTACTTC.